This T cell receptor beta chain was recorded in a study of blood T cell repertoires in COVID-19. CDR1 and CDR2 from the germline V gene are LGHNA and YNFKEQ. The CDR3 is 17 amino acids. V shed 4 bases and J shed 1 base, with 19 bases lying between them. Repertoires were generated with immunoSEQ multiplex PCR, while TCRdb's copy carries only in-frame clones and drops some. The data contain more than 200,000 clones, 80% to 90% of them singletons. Grouping used clinical history reported by participants in a survey and questionnaire. The chain recombines TRBV4-2 with TRBJ1-1; a possible D gene is TRBD1 (5 bases). The receptor was isolated from a woman in her thirties who had recovered from COVID-19. The source material was PBMCs or T cells enriched from blood (not recorded which). The CDR3 sequence: CASSRDVPGLGNTEAFF. The CDR3 DNA reads TGTGCCAGCAGCCGAGACGTCCCGGGACTAGGGAACACTGAAGCTTTCTTT.